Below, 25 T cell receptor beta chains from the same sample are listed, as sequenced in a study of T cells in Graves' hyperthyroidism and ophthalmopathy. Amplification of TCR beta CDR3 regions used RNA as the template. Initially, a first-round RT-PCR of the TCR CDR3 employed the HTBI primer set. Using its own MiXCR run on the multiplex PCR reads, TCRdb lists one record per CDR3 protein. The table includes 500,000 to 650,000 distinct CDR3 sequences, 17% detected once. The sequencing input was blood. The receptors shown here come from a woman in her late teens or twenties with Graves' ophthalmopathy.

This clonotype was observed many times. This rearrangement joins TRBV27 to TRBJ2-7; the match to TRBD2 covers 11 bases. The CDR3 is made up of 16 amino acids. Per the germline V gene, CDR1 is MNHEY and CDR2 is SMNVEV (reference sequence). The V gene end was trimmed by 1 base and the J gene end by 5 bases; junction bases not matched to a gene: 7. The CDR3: CASSLLTSGMVDEQYF. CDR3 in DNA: TGTGCCAGCAGTTTATTGACTAGCGGGATGGTGGACGAGCAGTACTTC.

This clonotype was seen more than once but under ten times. The DNA of the CDR3 is TGTGCCAGCTCACTCACCGGGACTTCCTTTGTCGATGAGCAGTTCTTC. As protein: CASSLTGTSFVDEQFF. The rearrangement joins TRBV18 to TRBJ2-1; tentative D call: TRBD2 (6 bases). The CDR3 runs to 16 residues. CDR1 and CDR2 (germline): KGHSH, LQKENI. V was shortened by 4 bases and J by 8 bases, with 21 bases between the two germline ends.

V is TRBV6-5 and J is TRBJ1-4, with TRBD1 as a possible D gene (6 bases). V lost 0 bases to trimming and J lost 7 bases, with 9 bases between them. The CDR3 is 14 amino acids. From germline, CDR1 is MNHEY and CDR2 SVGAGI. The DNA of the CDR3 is TGTGCCAGCAGTTACTCAACCAGGGGTGAAAAACTGTTTTTT. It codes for CASSYSTRGEKLFF.

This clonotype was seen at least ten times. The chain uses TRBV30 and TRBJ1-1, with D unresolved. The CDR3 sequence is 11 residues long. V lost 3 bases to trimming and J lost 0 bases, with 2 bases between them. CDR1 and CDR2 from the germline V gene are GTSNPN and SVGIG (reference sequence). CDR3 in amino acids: CAWRMNTEAFF. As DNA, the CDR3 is TGTGCCTGGAGGATGAACACTGAAGCTTTCTTT.

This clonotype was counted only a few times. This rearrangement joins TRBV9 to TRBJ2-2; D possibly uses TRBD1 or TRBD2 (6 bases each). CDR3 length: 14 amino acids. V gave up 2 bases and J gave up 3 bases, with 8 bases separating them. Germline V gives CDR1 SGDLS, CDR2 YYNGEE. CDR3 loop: CASSVGGDTGELFF. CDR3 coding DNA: TGTGCCAGCAGCGTCGGGGGCGACACCGGGGAGCTGTTTTTT.

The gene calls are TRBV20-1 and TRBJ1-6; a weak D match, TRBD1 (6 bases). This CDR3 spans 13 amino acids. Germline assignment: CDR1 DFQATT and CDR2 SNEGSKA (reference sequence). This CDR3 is CTAPTGSWSPLHF. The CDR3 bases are TGCACTGCCCCGACAGGTTCATGGTCACCCCTCCACTTT.

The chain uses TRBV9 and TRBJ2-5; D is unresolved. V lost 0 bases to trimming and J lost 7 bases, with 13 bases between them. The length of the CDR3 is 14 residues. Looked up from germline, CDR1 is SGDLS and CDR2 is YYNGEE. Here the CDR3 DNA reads TGTGCCAGCAGCGTAGATGGCGGTTCAGGGACCCAGTACTTC. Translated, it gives CASSVDGGSGTQYF.

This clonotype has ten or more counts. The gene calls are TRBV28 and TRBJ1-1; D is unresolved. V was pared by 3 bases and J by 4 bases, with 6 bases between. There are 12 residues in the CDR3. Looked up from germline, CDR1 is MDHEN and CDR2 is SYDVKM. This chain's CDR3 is CASSFWGTEAFF. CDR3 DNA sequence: TGTGCCAGCAGTTTCTGGGGCACTGAAGCTTTCTTT.

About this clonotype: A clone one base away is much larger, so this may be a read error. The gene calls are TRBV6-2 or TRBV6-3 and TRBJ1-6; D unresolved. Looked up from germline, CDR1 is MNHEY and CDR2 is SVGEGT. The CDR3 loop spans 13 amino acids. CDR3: CASSYNHGSLLHF. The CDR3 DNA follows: TGTGCCAGCAGTTACAATCACGGATCACTCCTCCACTTT.

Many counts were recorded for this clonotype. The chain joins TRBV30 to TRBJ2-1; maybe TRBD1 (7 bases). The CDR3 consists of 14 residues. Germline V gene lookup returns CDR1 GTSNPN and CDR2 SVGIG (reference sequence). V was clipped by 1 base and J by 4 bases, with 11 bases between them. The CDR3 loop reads CAWSAAGGYNEQFF. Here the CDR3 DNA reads TGTGCCTGGAGTGCGGCAGGGGGGTACAATGAGCAGTTCTTC. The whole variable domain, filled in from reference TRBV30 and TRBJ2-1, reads SQTIHQWPATLVQPVGSPLSLECTVEGTSNPNLYWYRQAAGRGLQLLFYSVGIGQISSEVPQNLSASRPQDRQFILSSKKLLLSDSGFYLCAWSAAGGYNEQFFGPGTRLTVL.

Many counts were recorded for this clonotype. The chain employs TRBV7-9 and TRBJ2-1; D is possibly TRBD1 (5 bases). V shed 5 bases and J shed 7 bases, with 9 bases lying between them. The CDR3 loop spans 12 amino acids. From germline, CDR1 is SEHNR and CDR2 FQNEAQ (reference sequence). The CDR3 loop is CASSRKGNEQFF. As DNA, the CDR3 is TGTGCCAGCAGCCGGAAGGGGAATGAGCAGTTCTTC.

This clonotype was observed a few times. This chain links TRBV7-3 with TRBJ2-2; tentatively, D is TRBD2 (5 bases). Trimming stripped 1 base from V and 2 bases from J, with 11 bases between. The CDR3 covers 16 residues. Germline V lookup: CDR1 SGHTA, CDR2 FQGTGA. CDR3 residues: CASSLRLALNTGELFF. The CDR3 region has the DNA TGTGCCAGCAGCTTAAGGCTAGCTTTAAACACCGGGGAGCTGTTTTTT.

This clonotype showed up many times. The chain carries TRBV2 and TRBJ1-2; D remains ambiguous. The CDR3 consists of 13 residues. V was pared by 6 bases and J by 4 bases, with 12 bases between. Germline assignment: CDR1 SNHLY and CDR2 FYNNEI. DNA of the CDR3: TGTGCCAGCAGACTTGACGGGGTCTATGGCTACACCTTC. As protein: CASRLDGVYGYTF. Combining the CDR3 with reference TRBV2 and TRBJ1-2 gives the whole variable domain EPEVTQTPSHQVTQMGQEVILRCVPISNHLYFYWYRQILGQKVEFLVSFYNNEISEKSEIFDDQFSVERPDGSNFTLKIRSTKLEDSAMYFCASRLDGVYGYTFGSGTRLTVV.

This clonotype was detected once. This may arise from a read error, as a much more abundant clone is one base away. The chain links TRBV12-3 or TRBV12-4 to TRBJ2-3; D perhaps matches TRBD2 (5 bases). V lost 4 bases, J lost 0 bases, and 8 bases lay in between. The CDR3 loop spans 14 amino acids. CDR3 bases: TGTGCCAGCAGTTCGGGGTTTAGCACAGATACGCAGTATTTT. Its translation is CASSSGFSTDTQYF.

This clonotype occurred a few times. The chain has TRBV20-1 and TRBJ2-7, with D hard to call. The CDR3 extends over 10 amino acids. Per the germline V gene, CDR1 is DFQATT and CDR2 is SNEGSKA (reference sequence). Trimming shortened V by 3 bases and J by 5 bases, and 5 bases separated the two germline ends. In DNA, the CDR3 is TGCAGTGCTAGCAGGCACGAGCAGTACTTC. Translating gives CSASRHEQYF.

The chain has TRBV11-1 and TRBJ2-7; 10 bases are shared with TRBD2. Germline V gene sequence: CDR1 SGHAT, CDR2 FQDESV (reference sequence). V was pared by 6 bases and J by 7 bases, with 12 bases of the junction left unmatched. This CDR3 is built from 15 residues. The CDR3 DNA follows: TGTGCCAGCAGAGAGACTAGCGGGTCGGAAGGGGAGCAGTACTTC. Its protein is CASRETSGSEGEQYF.

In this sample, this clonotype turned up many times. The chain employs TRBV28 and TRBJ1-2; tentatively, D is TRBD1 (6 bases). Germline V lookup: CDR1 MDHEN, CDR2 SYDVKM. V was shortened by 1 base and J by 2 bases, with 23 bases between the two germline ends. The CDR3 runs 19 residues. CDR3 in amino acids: CASSLYIGAKDSSNYGYTF. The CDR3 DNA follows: TGTGCCAGCAGTTTATATATCGGGGCGAAGGACAGTTCGAACTATGGCTACACCTTC.

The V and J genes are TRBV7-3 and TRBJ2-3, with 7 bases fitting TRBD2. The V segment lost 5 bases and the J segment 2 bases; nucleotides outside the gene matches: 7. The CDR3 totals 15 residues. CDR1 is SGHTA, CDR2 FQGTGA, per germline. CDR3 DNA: TGTGCCAGCAGCCCCCCCCGGGAGGTCACAGATACGCAGTATTTT. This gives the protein CASSPPREVTDTQYF.

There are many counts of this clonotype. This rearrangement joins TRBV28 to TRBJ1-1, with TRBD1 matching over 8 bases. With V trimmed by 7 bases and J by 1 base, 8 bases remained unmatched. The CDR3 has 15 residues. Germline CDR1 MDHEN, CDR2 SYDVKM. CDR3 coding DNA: TGTGCCAGCACTCTAGGGCAGGGGGCGAACACTGAAGCTTTCTTT. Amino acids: CASTLGQGANTEAFF.

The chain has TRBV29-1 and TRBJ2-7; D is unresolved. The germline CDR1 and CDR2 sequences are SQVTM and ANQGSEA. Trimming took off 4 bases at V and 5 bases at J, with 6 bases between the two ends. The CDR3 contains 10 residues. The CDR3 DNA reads TGCAGCGTTGTACGCGACGAGCAGTACTTC. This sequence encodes CSVVRDEQYF.

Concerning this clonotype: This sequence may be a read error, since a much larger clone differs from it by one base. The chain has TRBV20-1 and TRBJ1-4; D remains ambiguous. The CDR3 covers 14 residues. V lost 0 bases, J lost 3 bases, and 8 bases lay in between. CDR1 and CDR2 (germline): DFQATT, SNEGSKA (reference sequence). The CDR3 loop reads CSARDGESNEKLFF. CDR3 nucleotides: TGCAGTGCTAGAGACGGGGAGTCTAATGAAAAACTGTTTTTT.

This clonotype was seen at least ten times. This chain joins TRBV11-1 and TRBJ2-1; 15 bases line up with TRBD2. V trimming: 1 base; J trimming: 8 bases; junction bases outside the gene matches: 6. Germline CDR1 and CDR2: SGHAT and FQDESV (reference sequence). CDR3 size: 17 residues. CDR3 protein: CASSLDLGTSGRYEQFF. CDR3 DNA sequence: TGTGCCAGCAGCTTAGACCTAGGGACTAGCGGGAGGTATGAGCAGTTCTTC.

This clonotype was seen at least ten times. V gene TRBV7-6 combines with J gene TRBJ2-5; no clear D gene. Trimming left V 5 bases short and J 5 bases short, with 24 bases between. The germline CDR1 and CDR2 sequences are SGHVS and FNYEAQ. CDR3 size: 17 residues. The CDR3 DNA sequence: TGTGCCAGCAGCCCACCCCCGGGCTTCCAATTGTACGAGACCCAGTACTTC. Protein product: CASSPPPGFQLYETQYF.

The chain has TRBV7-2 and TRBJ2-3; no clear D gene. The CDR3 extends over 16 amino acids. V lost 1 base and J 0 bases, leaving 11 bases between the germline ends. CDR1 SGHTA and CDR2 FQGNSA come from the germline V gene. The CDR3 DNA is TGTGCCAGCAGCTTAGGGTCTCTGACTAGCACAGATACGCAGTATTTT. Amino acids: CASSLGSLTSTDTQYF.

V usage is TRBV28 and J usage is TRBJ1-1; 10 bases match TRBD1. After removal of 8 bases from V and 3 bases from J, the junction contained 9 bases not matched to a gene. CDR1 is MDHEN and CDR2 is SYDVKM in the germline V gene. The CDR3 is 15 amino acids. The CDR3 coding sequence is TGTGCCAGCTGCGACAGGGGGCGCTTGCACACTGAAGCTTTCTTT. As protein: CASCDRGRLHTEAFF.